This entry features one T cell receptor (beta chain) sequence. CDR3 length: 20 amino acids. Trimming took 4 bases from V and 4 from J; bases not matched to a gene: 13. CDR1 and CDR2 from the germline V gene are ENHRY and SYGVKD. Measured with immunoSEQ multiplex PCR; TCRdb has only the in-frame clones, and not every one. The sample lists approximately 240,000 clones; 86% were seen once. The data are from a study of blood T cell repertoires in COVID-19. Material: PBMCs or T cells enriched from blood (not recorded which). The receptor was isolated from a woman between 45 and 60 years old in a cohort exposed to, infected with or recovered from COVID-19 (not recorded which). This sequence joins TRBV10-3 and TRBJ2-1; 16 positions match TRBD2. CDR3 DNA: TGTGCCATCAGTGGCTTTCCGGGACTAGCGGGGGGGCCCATTTACAATGAGCAGTTCTTC. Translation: CAISGFPGLAGGPIYNEQFF.